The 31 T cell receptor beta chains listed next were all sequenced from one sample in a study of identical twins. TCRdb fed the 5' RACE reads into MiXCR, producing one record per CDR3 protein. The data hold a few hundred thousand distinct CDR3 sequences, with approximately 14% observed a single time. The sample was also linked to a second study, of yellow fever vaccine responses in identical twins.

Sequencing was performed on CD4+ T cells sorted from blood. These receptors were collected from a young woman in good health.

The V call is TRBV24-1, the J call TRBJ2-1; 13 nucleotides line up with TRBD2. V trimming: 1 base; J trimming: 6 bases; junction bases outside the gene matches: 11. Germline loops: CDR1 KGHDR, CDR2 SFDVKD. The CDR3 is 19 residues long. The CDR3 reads CATSDFVLGLAGSPNEQFF. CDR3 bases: TGTGCCACCAGTGATTTCGTCCTGGGACTAGCGGGGTCGCCCAATGAGCAGTTCTTC.

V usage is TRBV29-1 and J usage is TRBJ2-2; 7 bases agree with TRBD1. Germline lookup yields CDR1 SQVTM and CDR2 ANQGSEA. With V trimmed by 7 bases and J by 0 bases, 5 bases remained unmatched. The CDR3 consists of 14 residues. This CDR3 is CSAKGQTNTGELFF. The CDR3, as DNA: TGCAGCGCTAAGGGACAGACGAACACCGGGGAGCTGTTTTTT.

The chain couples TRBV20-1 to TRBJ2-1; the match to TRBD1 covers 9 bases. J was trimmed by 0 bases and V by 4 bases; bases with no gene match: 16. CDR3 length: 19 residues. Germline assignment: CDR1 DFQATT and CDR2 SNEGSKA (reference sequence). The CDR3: CSATIRTGESVGSYNEQFF. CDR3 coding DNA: TGCAGTGCTACCATTCGGACAGGGGAATCCGTAGGCTCCTACAATGAGCAGTTCTTC.

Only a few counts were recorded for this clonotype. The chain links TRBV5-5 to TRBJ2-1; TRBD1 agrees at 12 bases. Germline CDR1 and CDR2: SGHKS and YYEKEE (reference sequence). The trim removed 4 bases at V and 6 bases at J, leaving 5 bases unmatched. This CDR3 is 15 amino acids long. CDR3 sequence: CASSPRDRGLNEQFF. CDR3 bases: TGTGCCAGCAGCCCGCGGGACAGGGGGCTCAATGAGCAGTTCTTC.

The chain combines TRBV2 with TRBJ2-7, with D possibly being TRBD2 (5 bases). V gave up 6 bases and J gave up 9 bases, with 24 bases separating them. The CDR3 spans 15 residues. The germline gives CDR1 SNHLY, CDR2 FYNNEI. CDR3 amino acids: CASRDLASGTVGQYF. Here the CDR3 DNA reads TGTGCCAGCAGGGACTTGGCTAGTGGAACGGTAGGGCAGTACTTC.

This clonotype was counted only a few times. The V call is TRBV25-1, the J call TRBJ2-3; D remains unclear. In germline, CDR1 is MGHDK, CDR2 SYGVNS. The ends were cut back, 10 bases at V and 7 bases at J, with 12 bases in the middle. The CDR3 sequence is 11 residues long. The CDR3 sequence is CATTAYYTQYF. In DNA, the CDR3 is TGTGCCACCACTGCCTACTATACGCAGTATTTT.

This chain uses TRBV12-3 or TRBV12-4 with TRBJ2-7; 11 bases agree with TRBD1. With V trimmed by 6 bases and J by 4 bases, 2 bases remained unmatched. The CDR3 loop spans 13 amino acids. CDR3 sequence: CASRGDRGYEQYF. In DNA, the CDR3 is TGTGCCAGCAGGGGGGACAGGGGGTACGAGCAGTACTTC.

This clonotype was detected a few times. CDR3 in DNA: TGCGCCACCCAGGAGGCGAGCGGGAGCATATACGAGCAGTACTTC. Amino acid sequence: CATQEASGSIYEQYF. The genes are TRBV5-1 and TRBJ2-7; 8 nucleotides align to TRBD2. The V gene end was trimmed by 9 bases and the J gene end by 4 bases; junction bases not matched to a gene: 15. The CDR3 length is 15 residues. Per the germline V gene, CDR1 is SGHRS and CDR2 is YFSETQ.

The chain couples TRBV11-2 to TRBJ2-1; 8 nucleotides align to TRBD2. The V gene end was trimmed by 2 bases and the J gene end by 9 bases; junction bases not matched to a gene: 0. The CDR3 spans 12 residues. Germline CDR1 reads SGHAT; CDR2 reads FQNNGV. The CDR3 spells CASSLLAGEQFF. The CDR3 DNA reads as TGTGCCAGCAGCTTACTAGCGGGTGAGCAGTTCTTC.

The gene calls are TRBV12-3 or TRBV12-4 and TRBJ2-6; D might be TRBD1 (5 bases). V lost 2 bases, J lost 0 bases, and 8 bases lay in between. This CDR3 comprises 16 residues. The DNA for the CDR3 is TGTGCCAGCAGTTTAAGACAGAACTCTGGGGCCAACGTCCTGACTTTC. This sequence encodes CASSLRQNSGANVLTF.

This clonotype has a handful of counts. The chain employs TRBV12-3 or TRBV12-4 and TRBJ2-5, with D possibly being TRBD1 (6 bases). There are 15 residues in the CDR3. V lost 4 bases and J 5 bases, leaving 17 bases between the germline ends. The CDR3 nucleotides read TGTGCCAGCAGTTCCCGGGACACACGAGGGGAGACCCAGTACTTC. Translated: CASSSRDTRGETQYF.

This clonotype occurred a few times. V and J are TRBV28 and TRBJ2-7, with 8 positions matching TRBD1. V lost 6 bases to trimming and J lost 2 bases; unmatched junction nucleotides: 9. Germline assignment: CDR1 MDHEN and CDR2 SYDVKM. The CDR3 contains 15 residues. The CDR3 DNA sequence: TGTGCCAGCAGCGCTAGGCGGGGACAGGCCTACGAGCAGTACTTC. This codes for CASSARRGQAYEQYF.

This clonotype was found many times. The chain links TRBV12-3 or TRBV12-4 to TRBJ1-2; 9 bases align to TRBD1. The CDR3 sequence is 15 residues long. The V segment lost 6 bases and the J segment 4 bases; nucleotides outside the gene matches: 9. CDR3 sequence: CASSQGQGLVYGYTF. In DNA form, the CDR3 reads TGTGCCAGCAGCCAAGGACAGGGGTTGGTCTATGGCTACACCTTC.

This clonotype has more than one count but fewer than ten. CDR3 DNA: TGTGCCAGTCAAAATTTCGGATCGTTTCGGGGAGAGTATGAGCAGTTCTTC. Translation gives CASQNFGSFRGEYEQFF. The rearrangement joins TRBV6-2 or TRBV6-3 to TRBJ2-1, with D tentatively TRBD2 (5 bases). The V and J ends lost 9 bases and 8 bases respectively, with 29 bases between them. Germline CDR1 and CDR2: MNHEY and SVGEGT. This CDR3 is built from 17 residues.

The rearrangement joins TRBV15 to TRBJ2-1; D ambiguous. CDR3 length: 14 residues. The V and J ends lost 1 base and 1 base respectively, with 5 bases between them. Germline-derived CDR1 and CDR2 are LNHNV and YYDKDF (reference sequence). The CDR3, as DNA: TGTGCCACCAGCAGAGGTCAATCCTACAATGAGCAGTTCTTC. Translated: CATSRGQSYNEQFF.

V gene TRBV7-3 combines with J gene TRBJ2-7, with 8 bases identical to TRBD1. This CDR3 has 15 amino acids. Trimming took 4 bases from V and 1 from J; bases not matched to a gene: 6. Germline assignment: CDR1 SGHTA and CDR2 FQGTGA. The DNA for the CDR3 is TGTGCCAGCAGCTACGGACAGGGTTTTTCCTACGAGCAGTACTTC. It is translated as CASSYGQGFSYEQYF.

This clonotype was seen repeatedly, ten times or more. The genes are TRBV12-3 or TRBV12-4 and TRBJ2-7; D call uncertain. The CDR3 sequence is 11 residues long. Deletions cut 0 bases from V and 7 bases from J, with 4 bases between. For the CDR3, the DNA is TGTGCCAGCAGTTTAGCGGGGGAGCAGTACTTC. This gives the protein CASSLAGEQYF.

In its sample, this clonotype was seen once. DNA for the CDR3: TGTGCCAGCAGCCCGCAGGCCGCAACCTACAATGAGCAGTTCTTC. This codes for CASSPQAATYNEQFF. The chain carries TRBV3-1 and TRBJ2-1; D remains unclear. The germline V gene encodes CDR1 LGHDT and CDR2 YNNKEL (reference sequence). The CDR3 is 15 amino acids. Deletions cut 4 bases from V and 2 bases from J, with 12 bases between.

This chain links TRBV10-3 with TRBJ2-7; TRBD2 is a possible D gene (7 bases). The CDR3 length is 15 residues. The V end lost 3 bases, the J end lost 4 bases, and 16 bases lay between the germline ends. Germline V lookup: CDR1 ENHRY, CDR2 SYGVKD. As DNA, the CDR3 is TGTGCCATCAGTGAAGCGAGGGGGGGCGGGTACGAGCAGTACTTC. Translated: CAISEARGGGYEQYF.

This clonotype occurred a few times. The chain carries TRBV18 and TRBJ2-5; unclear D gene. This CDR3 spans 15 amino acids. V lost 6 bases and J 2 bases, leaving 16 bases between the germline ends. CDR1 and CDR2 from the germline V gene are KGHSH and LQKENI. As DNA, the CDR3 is TGTGCCAGCTCCAACCCCGCTGGTTTTCAAGAGACCCAGTACTTC. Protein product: CASSNPAGFQETQYF.

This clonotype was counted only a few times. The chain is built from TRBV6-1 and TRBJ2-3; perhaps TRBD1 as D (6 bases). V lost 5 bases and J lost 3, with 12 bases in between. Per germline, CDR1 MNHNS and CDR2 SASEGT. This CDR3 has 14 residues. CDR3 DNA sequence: TGTGCCAGCAGTATCCTACAGGGAACAGATACGCAGTATTTT. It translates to CASSILQGTDTQYF.

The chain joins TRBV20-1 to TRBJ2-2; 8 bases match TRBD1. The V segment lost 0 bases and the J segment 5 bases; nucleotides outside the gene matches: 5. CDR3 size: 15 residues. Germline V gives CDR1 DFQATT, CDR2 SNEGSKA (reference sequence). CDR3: CSAREAGGYTGELFF. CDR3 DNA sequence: TGCAGTGCTAGAGAGGCAGGGGGCTATACCGGGGAGCTGTTTTTT.

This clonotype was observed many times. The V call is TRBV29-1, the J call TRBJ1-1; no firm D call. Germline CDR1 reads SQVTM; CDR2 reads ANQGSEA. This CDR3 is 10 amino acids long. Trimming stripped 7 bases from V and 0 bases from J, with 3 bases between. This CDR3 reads CSALNTEAFF. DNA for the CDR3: TGCAGCGCCCTGAACACTGAAGCTTTCTTT.

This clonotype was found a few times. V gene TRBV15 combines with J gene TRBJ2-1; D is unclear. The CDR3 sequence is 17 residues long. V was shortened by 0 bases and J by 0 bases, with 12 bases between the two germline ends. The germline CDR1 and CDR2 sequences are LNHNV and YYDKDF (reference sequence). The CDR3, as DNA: TGTGCCACCAGCAGAGATAGCCCTGTTAGCTCCTACAATGAGCAGTTCTTC. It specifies CATSRDSPVSSYNEQFF.

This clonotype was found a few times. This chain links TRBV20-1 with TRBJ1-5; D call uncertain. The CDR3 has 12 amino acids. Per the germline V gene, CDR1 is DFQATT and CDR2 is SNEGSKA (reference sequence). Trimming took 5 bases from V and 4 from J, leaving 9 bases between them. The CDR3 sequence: CSARRENQPQHF. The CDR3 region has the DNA TGCAGTGCTCGAAGGGAGAATCAGCCCCAGCATTTT.

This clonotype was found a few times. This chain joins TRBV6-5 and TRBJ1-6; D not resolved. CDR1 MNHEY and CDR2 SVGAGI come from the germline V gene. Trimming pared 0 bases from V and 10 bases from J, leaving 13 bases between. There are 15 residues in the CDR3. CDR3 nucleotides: TGTGCCAGCAGTTACTCGATCCCGGGAAACTCACCCCTCCACTTT. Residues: CASSYSIPGNSPLHF.

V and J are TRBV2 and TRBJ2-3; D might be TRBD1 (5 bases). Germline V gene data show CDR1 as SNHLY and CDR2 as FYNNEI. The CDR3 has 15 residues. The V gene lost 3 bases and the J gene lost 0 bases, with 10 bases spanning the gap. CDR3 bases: TGTGCCAGCAGTGATTCCCAGGGTAGCACAGATACGCAGTATTTT. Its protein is CASSDSQGSTDTQYF.

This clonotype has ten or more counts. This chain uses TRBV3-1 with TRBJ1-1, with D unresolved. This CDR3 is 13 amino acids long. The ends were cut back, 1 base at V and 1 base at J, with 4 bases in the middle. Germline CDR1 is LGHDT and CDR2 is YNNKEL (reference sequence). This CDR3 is CASSQGENTEAFF. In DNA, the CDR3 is TGTGCCAGCAGCCAAGGGGAGAACACTGAAGCTTTCTTT.

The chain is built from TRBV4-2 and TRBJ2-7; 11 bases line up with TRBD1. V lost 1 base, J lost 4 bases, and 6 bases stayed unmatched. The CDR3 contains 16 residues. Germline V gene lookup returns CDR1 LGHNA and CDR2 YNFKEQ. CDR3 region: CASSQAFGTGGYEQYF. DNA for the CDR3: TGTGCCAGCAGCCAAGCTTTTGGGACAGGGGGTTACGAGCAGTACTTC.

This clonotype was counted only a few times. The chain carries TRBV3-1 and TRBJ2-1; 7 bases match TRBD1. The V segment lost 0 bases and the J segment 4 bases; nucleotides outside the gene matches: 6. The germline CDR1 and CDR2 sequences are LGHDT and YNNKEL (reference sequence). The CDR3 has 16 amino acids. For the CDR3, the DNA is TGTGCCAGCAGCCAAGAAATAGGGGGCCTGTACAATGAGCAGTTCTTC. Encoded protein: CASSQEIGGLYNEQFF.

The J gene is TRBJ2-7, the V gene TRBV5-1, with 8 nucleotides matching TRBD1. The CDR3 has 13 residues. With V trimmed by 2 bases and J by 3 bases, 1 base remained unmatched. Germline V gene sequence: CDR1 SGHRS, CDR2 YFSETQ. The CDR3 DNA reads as TGCGCCAGCAGCTTACAGGGGGGCTACGAGCAGTACTTC. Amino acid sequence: CASSLQGGYEQYF.